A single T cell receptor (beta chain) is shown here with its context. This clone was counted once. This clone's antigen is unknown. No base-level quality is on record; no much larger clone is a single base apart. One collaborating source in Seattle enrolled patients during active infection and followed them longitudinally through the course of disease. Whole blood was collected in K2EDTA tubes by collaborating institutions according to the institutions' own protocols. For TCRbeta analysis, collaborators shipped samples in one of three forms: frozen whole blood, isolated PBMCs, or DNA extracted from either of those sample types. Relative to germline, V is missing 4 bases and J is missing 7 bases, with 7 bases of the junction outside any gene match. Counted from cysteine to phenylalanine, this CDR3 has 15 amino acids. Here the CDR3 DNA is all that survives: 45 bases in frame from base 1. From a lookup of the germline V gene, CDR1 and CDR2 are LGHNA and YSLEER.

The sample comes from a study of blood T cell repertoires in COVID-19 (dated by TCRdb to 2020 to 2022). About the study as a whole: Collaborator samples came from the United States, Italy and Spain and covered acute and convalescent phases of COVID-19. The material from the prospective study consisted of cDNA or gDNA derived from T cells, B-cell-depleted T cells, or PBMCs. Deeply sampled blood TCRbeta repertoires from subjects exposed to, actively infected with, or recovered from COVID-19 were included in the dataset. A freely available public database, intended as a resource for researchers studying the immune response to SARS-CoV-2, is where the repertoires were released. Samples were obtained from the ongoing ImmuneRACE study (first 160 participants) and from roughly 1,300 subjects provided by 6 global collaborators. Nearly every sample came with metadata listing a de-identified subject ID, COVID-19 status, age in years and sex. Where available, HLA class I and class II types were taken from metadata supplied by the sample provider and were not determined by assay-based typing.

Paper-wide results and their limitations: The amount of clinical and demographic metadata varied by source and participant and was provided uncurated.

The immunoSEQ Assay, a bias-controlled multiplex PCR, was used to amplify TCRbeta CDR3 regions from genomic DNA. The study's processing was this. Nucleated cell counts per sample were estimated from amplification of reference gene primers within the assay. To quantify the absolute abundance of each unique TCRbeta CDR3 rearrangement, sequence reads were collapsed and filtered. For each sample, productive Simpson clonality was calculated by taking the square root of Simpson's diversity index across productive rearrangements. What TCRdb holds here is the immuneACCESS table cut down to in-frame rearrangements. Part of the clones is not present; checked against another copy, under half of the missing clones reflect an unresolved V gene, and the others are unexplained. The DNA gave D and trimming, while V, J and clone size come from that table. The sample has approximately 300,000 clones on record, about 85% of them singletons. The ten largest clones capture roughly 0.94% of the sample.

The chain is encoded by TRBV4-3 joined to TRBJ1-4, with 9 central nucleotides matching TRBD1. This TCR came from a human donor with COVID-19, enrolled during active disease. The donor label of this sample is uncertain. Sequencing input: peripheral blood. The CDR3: CASSPQQGAGEKLFF. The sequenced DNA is TGCGCCAGCAGCCCACAACAGGGGGCGGGTGAAAAACTGTTTTTT.